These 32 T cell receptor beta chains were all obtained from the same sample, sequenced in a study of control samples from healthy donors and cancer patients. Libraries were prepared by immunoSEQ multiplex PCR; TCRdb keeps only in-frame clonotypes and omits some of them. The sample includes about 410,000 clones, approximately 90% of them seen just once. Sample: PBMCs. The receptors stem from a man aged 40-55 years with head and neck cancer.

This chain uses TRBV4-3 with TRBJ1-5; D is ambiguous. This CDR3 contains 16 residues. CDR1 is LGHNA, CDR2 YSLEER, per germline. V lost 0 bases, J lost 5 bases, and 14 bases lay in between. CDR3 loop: CASSQEIVAGDQPQHF. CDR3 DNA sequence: TGCGCCAGCAGCCAAGAGATCGTGGCAGGCGATCAGCCCCAGCATTTT.

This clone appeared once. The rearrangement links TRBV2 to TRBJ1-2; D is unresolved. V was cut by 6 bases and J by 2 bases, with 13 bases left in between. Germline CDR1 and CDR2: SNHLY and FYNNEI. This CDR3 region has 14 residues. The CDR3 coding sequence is TGTGCCAGCAGGAGGCCCGGGATCAACTATGGCTACACCTTC. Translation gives CASRRPGINYGYTF.

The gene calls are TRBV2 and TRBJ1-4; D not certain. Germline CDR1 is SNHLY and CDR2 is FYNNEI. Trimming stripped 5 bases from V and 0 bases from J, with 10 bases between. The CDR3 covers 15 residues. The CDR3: CASSPAGATNEKLFF. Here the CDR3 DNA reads TGTGCCAGCAGTCCCGCGGGCGCAACTAATGAAAAACTGTTTTTT.

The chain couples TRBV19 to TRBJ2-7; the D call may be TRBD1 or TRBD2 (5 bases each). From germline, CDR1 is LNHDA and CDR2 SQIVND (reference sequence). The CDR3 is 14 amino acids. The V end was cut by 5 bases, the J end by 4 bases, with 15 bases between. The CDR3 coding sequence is TGTGCCAGTAGTCGAGCCCAGGGACCTTACGAGCAGTACTTC. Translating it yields CASSRAQGPYEQYF.

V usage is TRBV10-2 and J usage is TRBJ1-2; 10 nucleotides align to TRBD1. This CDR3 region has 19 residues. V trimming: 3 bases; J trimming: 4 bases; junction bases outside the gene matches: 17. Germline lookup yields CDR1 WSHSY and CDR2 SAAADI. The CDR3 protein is CASSDPSPGTGATPYGYTF. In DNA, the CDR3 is TGCGCCAGCAGTGACCCCAGCCCGGGGACAGGGGCCACTCCCTATGGCTACACCTTC.

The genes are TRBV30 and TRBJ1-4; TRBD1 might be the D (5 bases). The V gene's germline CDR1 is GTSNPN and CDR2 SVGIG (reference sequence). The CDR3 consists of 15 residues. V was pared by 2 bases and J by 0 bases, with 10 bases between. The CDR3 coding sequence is TGTGCCTGGAGTTCAAAGACAGCAACTAATGAAAAACTGTTTTTT. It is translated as CAWSSKTATNEKLFF.

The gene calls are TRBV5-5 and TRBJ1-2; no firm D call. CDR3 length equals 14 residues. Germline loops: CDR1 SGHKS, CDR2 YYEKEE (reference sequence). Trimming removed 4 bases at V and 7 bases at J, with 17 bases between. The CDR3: CASSIDGGVIGYTF. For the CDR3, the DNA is TGTGCCAGCAGCATTGACGGTGGGGTCATTGGCTACACCTTC.

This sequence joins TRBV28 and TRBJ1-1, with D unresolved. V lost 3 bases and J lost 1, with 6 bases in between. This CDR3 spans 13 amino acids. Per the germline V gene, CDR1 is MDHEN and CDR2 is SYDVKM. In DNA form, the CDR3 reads TGTGCCAGCAGTTTCTCGGGGAACACTGAAGCTTTCTTT. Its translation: CASSFSGNTEAFF. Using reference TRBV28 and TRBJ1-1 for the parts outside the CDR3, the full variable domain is DVKVTQSSRYLVKRTGEKVFLECVQDMDHENMFWYRQDPGLGLRLIYFSYDVKMKEKGDIPEGYSVSREKKERFSLILESASTNQTSMYLCASSFSGNTEAFFGQGTRLTVV.

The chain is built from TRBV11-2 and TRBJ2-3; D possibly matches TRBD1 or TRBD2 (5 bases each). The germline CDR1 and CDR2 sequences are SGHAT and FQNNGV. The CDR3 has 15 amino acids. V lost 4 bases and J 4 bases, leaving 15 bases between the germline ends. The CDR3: CASSSTGLGPDTQYF. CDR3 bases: TGTGCCAGCAGCTCTACGGGGTTGGGGCCAGATACGCAGTATTTT. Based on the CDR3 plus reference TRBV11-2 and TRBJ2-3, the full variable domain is EAGVAQSPRYKIIEKRQSVAFWCNPISGHATLYWYQQILGQGPKLLIQFQNNGVVDDSQLPKDRFSAERLKGVDSTLKIQPAKLEDSAVYLCASSSTGLGPDTQYFGPGTRLTVL.

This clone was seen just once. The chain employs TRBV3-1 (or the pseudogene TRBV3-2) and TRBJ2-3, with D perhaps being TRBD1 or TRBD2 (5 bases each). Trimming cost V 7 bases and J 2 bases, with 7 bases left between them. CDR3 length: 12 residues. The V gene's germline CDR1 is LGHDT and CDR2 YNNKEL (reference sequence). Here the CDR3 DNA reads TGTGCCAGCAAAGGGACCACAGATACGCAGTATTTT. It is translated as CASKGTTDTQYF.

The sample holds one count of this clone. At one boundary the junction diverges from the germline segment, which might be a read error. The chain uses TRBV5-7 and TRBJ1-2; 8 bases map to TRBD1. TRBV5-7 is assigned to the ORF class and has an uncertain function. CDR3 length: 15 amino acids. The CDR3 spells CASSLKQGANCGYTF. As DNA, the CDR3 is TGTGCCAGCAGCTTGAAGCAGGGGGCAAACTGTGGCTACACCTTC.

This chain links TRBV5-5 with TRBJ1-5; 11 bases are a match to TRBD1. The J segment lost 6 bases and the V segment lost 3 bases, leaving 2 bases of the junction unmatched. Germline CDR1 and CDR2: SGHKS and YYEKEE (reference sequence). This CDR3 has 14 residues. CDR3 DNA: TGTGCCAGCAGCTACGGGACAGGGGGTCAGCCCCAGCATTTT. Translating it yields CASSYGTGGQPQHF.

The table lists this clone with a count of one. DNA for the CDR3: TGTGCCAGCAGTTCAACGAAGTGGACTGACACTGAAGCTTTCTTT. As protein: CASSSTKWTDTEAFF. The chain employs TRBV28 and TRBJ1-1, with D hard to call. CDR3 length equals 15 residues. Trimming shortened V by 4 bases and J by 3 bases, and 15 bases separated the two germline ends. The germline CDR1 and CDR2 sequences are MDHEN and SYDVKM.

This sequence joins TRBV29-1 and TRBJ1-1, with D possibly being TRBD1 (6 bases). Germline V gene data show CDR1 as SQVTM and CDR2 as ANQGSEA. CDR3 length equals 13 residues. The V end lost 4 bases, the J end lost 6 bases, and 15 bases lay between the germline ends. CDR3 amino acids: CSVGGGSISEAFF. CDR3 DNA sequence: TGCAGCGTTGGGGGGGGCAGTATTTCTGAAGCTTTCTTT.

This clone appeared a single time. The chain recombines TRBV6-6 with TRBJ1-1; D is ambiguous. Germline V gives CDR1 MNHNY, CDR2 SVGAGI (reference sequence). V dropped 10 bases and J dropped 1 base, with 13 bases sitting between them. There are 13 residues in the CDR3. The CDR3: CATLAKKNTEAFF. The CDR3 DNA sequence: TGTGCCACCCTAGCGAAAAAGAACACTGAAGCTTTCTTT.

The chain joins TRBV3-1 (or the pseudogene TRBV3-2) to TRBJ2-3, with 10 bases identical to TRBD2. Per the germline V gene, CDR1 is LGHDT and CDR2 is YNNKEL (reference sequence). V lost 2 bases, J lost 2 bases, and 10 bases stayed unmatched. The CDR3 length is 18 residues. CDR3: CASSQWDVAGGPTDTQYF. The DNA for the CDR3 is TGTGCCAGCAGCCAATGGGATGTAGCGGGGGGACCCACAGATACGCAGTATTTT.

CDR3 sequence (DNA): TGTGCCAGCAGCATAAGCGTAGCTAACGAGCAGTACTTC. This sequence encodes CASSISVANEQYF. The chain uses TRBV11-2 and TRBJ2-7; D gene unclear. This CDR3 has 13 amino acids. Germline V gene sequence: CDR1 SGHAT, CDR2 FQNNGV. V lost 5 bases and J 5 bases, leaving 13 bases between the germline ends.

The CDR3 here is CASSQDRGQGPSSPLHF. For the CDR3, the DNA is TGCGCCAGCAGCCAAGATCGGGGACAGGGGCCGAGTTCACCCCTCCACTTT. This sequence joins TRBV4-3 and TRBJ1-6; 10 bases line up with TRBD1. CDR3 size: 17 residues. V trimming: 0 bases; J trimming: 9 bases; junction bases outside the gene matches: 8. Germline CDR1 and CDR2: LGHNA and YSLEER.

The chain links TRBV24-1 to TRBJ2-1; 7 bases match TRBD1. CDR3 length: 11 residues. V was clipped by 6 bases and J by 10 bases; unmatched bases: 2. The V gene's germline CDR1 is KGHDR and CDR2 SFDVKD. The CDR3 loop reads CATSRDREQFF. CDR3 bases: TGTGCCACCAGTCGGGACAGAGAGCAGTTCTTC.

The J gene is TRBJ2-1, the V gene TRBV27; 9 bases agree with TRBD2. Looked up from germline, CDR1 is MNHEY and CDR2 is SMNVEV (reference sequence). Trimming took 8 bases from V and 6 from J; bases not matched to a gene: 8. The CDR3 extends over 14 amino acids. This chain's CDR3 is CASLDAGGLNEQFF. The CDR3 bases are TGTGCCAGCCTTGACGCGGGAGGGCTCAATGAGCAGTTCTTC.

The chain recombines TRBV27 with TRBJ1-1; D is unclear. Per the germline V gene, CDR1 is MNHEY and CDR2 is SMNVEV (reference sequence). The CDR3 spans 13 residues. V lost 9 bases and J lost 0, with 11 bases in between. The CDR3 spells CASHRALNTEAFF. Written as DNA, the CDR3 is TGTGCCAGTCACAGAGCCCTGAACACTGAAGCTTTCTTT.

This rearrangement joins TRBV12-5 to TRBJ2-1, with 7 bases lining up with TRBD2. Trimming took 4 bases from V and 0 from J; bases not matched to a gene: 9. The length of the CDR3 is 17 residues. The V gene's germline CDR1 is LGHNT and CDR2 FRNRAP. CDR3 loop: CASGSLLAESSYNEQFF. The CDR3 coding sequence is TGTGCTAGTGGTTCACTCCTAGCGGAAAGCTCCTACAATGAGCAGTTCTTC.

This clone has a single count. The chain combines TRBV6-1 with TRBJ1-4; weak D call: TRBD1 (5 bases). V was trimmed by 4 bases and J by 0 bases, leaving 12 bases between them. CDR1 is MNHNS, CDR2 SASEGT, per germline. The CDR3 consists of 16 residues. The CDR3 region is CASSGGLVATNEKLFF. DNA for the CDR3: TGTGCCAGCAGTGGGGGGTTGGTTGCAACTAATGAAAAACTGTTTTTT.

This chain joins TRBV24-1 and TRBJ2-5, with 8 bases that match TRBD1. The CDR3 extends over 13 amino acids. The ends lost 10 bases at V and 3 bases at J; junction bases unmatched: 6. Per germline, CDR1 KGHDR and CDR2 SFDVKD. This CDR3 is CATATGGEETQYF. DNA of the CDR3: TGTGCCACAGCCACAGGGGGTGAAGAGACCCAGTACTTC.

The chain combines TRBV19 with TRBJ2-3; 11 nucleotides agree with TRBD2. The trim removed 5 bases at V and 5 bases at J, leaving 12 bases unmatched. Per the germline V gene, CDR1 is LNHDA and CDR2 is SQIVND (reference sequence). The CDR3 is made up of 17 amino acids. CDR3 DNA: TGTGCCAGTAGTGGGCTAGCGGGGGGCGCCAGGGGAGATACGCAGTATTTT. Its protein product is CASSGLAGGARGDTQYF.

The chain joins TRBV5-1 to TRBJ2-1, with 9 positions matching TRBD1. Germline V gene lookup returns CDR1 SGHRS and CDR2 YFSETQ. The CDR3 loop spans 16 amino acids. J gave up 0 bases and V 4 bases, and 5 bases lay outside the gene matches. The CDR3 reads CASSRDRVSSYNEQFF. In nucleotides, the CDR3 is TGCGCCAGCAGCCGGGACAGGGTGAGCTCCTACAATGAGCAGTTCTTC.

CDR3 DNA: TGCGCCAGCAGTGACATACAGGGTACCGGGGCCAACGTCCTGACTTTC. Translation: CASSDIQGTGANVLTF. The chain couples TRBV10-2 to TRBJ2-6; TRBD1 is a possible D gene (6 bases). The germline gives CDR1 WSHSY, CDR2 SAAADI. CDR3 length equals 16 residues. The V end was cut by 3 bases, the J end by 4 bases, with 13 bases between.

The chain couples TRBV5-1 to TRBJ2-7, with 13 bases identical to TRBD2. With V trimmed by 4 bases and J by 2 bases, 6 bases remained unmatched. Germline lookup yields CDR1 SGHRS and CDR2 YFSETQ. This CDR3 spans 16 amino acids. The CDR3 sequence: CASSRTSGGTTYEQYF. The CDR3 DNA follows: TGCGCCAGCAGCAGGACTAGCGGGGGTACAACCTACGAGCAGTACTTC.

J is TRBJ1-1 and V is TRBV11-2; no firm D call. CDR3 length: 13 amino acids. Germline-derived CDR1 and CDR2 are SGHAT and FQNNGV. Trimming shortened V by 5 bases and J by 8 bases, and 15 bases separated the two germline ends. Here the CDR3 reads CASSPVRTTEAFF. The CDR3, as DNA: TGTGCCAGCAGCCCCGTCCGGACGACAGAAGCTTTCTTT.

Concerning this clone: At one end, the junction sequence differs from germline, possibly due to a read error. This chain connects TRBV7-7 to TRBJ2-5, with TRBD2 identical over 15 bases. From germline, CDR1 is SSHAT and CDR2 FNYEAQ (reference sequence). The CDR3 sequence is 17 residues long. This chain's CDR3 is CASSLGGLAGGQETQYF. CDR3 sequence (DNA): TGTGCTAGCAGCTTAGGGGGACTAGCGGGAGGTCAAGAGACCCAGTACTTC.

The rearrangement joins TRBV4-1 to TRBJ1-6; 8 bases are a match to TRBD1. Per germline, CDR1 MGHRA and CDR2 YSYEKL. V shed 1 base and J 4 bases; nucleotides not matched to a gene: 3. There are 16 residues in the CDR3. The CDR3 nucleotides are TGCGCCAGCAGCCAAGGTACAGGGGGTTATAATTCACCCCTCCACTTT. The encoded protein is CASSQGTGGYNSPLHF.

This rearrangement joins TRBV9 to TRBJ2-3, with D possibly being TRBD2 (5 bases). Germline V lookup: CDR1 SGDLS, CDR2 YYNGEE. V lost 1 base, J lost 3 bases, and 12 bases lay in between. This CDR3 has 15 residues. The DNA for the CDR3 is TGTGCCAGCAGCGTACTCGGGGTTCTTACAGATACGCAGTATTTT. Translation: CASSVLGVLTDTQYF.